Below, one TCR beta chain is given with its context. V shed 5 bases, J shed 7 bases, and the junction held 4 bases outside the gene matches. Germline CDR1 SGHDT, CDR2 YYEEEE. This CDR3 has 12 residues. Libraries were prepared by immunoSEQ multiplex PCR; TCRdb keeps only in-frame clonotypes and omits some of them. Seen here are approximately 110,000 clones, around nine tenths observed once, and the top ten hold 15% to 20%. This sample is drawn from a study of control samples from healthy donors and cancer patients. V is TRBV5-6 and J is TRBJ1-2; 8 bases agree with TRBD1. Sequencing was performed on blood. The clonotype was recovered from a woman aged 45-65 years in good health. The chain's CDR3 is CASSLGQGGYTF. DNA of the CDR3: TGTGCCAGCAGTTTAGGACAGGGTGGCTACACCTTC.